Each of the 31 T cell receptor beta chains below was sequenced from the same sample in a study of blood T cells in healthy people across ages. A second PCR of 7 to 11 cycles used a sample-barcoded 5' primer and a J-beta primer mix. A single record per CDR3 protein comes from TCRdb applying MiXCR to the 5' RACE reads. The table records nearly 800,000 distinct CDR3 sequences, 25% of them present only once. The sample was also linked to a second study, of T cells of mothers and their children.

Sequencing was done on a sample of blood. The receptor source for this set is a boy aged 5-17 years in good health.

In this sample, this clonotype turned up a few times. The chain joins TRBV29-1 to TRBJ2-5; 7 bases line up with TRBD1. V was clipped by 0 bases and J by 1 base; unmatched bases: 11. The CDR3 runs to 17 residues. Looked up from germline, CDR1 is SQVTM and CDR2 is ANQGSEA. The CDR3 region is CSVEDLPLRQGQETQYF. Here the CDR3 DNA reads TGCAGCGTTGAAGATCTCCCCCTCCGACAGGGCCAAGAGACCCAGTACTTC. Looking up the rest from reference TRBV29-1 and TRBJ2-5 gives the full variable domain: SAVISQKPSRDICQRGTSLTIQCQVDSQVTMMFWYRQQPGQSLTLIATANQGSEATYESGFVIDKFPISRPNLTFSTLTVSNMSPEDSSIYLCSVEDLPLRQGQETQYFGPGTRLLVL.

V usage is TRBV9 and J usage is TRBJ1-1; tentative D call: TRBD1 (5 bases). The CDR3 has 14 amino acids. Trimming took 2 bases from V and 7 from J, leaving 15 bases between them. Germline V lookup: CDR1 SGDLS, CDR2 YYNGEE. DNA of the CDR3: TGTGCCAGCAGCGTTCAGACAGCCAGCGTTGAAGCTTTCTTT. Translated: CASSVQTASVEAFF.

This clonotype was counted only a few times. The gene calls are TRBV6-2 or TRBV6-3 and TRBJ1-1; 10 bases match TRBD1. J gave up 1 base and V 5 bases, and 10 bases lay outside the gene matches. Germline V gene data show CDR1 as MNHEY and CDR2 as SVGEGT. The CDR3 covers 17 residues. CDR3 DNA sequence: TGTGCCAGCAGTCGCGGGACAGGGGACCCTAGGAACACTGAAGCTTTCTTT. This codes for CASSRGTGDPRNTEAFF.

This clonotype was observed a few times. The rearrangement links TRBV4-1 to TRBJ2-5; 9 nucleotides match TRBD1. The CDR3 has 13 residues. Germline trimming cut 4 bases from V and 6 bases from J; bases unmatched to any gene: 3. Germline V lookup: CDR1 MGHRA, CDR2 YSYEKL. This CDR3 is CASSPQGAKTQYF. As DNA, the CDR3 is TGCGCCAGCAGCCCACAGGGGGCCAAGACCCAGTACTTC.

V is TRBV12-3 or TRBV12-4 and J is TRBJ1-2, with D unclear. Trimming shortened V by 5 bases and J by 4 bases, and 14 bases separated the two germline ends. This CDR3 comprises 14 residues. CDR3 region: CASSPTGSLYGYTF. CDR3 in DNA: TGTGCCAGCAGTCCGACCGGCAGCCTCTATGGCTACACCTTC.

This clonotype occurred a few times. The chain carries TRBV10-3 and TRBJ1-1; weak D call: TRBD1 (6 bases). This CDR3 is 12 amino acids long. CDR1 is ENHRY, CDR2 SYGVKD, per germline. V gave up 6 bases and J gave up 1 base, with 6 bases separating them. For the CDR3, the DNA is TGTGCCATCAGGACAGGGAACACTGAAGCTTTCTTT. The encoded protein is CAIRTGNTEAFF.

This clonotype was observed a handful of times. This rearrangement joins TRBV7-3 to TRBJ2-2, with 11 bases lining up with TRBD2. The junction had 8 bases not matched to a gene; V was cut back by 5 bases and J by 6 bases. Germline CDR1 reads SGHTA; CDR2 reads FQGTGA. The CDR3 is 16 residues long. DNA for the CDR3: TGTGCCAGCAGCCCCCAGGGACTAGCGGCGTCCGGGGAGCTGTTTTTT. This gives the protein CASSPQGLAASGELFF. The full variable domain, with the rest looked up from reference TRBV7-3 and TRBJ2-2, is GAGVSQTPSNKVTEKGKYVELRCDPISGHTALYWYRQSLGQGPEFLIYFQGTGAADDSGLPNDRFFAVRPEGSVSTLKIQRTERGDSAVYLCASSPQGLAASGELFFGEGSRLTVL.

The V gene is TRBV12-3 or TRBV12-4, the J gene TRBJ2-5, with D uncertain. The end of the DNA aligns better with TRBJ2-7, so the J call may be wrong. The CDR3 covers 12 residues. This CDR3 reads CASSYTNYEQYF. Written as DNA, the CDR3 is TGTGCCAGCAGTTACACGAACTACGAGCAGTACTTC.

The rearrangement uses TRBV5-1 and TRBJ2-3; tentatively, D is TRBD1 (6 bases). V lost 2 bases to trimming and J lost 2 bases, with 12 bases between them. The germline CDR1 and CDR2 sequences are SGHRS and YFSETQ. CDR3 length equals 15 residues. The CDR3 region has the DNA TGCGCCAGCAGCTTCACGGACAGTAACACAGATACGCAGTATTTT. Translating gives CASSFTDSNTDTQYF. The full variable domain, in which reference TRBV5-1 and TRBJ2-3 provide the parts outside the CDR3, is KAGVTQTPRYLIKTRGQQVTLSCSPISGHRSVSWYQQTPGQGLQFLFEYFSETQRNKGNFPGRFSGRQFSNSRSEMNVSTLELGDSALYLCASSFTDSNTDTQYFGPGTRLTVL.

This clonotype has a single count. This CDR3 is CASSFRDRGVDEAFF. In DNA form, the CDR3 reads TGTGCCAGCAGCTTCCGGGACAGGGGGGTGGATGAAGCTTTCTTT. The chain links TRBV7-3 to TRBJ1-1, with 11 bases aligning to TRBD1. V shed 3 bases and J 7 bases; nucleotides not matched to a gene: 7. CDR1 and CDR2 (germline): SGHTA, FQGTGA. This CDR3 spans 15 amino acids.

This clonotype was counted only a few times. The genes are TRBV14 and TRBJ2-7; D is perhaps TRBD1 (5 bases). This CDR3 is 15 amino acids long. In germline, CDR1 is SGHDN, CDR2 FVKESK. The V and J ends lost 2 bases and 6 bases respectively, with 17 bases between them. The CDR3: CASSQMVGHSVEQYF. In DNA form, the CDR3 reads TGTGCCAGCAGCCAAATGGTTGGACATTCCGTCGAGCAGTACTTC.

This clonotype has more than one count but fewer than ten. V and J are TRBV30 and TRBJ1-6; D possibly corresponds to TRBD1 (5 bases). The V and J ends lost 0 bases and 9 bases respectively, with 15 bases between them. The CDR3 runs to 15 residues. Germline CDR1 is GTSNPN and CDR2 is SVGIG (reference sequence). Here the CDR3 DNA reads TGTGCCTGGAGTGTAGTCGCAGGGAAAGGTTCACCCCTCCACTTT. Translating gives CAWSVVAGKGSPLHF.

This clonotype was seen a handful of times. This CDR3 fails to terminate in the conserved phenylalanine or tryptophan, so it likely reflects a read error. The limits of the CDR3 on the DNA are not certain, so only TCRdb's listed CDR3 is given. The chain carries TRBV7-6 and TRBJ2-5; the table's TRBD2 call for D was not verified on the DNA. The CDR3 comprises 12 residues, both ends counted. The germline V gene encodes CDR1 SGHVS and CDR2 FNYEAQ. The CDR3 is CASSLPGTSLIL.

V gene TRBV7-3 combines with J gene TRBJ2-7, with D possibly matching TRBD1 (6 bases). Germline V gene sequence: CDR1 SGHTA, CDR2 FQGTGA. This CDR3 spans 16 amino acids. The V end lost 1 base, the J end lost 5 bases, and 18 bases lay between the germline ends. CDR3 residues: CASSLISKMTGDEQYF. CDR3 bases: TGTGCCAGCAGCTTAATCAGTAAGATGACAGGCGACGAGCAGTACTTC.

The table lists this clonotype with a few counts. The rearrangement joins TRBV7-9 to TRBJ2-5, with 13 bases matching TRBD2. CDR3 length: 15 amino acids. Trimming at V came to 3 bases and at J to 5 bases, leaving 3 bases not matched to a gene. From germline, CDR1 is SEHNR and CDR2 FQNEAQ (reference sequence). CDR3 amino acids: CASSFGTSGIETQYF. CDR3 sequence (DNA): TGTGCCAGCAGCTTTGGGACTAGCGGGATTGAGACCCAGTACTTC.

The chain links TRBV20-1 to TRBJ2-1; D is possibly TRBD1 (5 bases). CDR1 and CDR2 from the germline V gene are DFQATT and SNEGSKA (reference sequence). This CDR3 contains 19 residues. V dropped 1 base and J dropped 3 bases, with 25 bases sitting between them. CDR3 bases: TGCAGTGCTAGAGGAGCATCGGGCAGGGTTCGTCGCTACTACAATGAGCAGTTCTTC. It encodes CSARGASGRVRRYYNEQFF.

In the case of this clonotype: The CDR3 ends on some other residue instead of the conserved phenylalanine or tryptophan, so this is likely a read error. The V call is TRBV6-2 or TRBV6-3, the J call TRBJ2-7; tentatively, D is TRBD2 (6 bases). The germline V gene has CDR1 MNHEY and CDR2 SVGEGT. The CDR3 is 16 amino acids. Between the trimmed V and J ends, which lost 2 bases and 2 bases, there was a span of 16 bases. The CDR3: CASSYPSGFPTYEQYL. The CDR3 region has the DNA TGTGCCAGCAGTTACCCCAGCGGGTTTCCCACCTACGAGCAGTACCTC.

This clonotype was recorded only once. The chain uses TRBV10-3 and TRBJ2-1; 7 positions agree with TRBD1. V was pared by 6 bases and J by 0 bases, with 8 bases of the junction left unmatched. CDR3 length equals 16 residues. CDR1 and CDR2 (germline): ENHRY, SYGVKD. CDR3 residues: CAISPAGQDSYNEQFF. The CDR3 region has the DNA TGTGCCATCAGCCCTGCCGGACAGGACTCCTACAATGAGCAGTTCTTC.

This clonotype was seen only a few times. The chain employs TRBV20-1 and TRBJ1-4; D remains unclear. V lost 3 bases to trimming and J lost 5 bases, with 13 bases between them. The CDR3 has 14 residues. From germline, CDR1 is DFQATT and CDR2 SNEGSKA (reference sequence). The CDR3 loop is CSASGRLLNEKLFF. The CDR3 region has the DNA TGCAGTGCTAGTGGTCGGCTACTAAATGAAAAACTGTTTTTT.

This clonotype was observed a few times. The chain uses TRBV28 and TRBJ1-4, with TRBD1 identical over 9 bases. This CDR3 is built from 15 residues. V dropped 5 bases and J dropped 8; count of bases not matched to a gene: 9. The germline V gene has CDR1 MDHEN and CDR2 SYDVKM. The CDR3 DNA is TGTGCCAGCAGTCCGATCGACAGGGGGTACGAAAAACTGTTTTTT. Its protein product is CASSPIDRGYEKLFF.

The CDR3 loop reads CASSPPGQVDYEQYF. The CDR3 coding sequence is TGTGCCAGCAGTCCCCCGGGACAGGTGGACTACGAGCAGTACTTC. J is TRBJ2-7 and V is TRBV12-3 or TRBV12-4; 8 nucleotides line up with TRBD1. V lost 5 bases, J lost 3 bases, and 9 bases stayed unmatched. This CDR3 spans 15 amino acids.

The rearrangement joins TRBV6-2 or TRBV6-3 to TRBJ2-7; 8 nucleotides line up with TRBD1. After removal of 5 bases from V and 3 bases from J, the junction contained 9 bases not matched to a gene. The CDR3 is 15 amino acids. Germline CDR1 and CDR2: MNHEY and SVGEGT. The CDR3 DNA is TGTGCCAGCAGTGATGGAACCGGGACAGGCTACGAGCAGTACTTC. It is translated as CASSDGTGTGYEQYF.

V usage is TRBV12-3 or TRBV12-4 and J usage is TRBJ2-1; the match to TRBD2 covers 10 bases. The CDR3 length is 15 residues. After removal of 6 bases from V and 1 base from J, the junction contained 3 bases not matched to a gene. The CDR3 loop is CASSIAGGSYNEQFF. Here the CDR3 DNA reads TGTGCCAGCAGCATAGCGGGAGGATCCTACAATGAGCAGTTCTTC.

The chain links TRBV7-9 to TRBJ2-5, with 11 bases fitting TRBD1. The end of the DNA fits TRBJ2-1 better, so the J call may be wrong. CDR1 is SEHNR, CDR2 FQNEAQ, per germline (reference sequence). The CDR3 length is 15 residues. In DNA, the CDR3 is TGTGCCAGCAGCTTACCGGGACAGGGGGTAAATGAGCAGTTCTTC. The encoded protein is CASSLPGQGVNEQFF.

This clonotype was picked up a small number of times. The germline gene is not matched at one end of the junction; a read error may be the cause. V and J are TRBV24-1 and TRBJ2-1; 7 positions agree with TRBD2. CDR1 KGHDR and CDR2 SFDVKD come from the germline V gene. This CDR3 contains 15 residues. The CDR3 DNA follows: TGCGCCACCAGTGTGCGCGGGGGCTCCTACAATGAGCAGTTCTTC. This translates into CATSVRGGSYNEQFF.

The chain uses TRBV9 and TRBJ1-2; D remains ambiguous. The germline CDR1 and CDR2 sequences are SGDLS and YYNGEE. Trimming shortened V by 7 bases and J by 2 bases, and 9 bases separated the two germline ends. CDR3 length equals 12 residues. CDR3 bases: TGTGCCAGCCCAGTGAGGAACTATGGCTACACCTTC. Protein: CASPVRNYGYTF.

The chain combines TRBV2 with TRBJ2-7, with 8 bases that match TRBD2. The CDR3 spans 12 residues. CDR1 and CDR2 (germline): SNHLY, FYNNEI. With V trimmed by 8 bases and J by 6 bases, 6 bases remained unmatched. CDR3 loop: CASRLSGSEQYF. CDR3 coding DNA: TGTGCCAGCCGTTTGAGCGGGAGCGAGCAGTACTTC.

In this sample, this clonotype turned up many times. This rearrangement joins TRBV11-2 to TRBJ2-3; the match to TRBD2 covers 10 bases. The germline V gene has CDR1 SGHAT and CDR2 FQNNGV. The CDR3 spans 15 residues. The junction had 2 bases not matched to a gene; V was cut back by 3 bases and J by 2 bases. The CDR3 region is CASSFLAGVTDTQYF. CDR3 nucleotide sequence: TGTGCCAGCAGCTTTCTAGCGGGGGTCACAGATACGCAGTATTTT.

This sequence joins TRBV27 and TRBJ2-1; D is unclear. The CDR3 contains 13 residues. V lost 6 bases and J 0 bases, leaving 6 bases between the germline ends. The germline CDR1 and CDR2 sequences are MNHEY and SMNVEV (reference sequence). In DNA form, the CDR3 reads TGTGCCAGCAGATTAAGCTCCTACAATGAGCAGTTCTTC. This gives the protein CASRLSSYNEQFF.

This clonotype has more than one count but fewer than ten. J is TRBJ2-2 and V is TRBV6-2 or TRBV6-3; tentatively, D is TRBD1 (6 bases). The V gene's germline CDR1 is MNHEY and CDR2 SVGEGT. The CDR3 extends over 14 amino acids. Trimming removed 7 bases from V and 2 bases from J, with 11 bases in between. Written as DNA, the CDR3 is TGTGCCAGCAATATACAGGGAAACACCGGGGAGCTGTTTTTT. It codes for CASNIQGNTGELFF.

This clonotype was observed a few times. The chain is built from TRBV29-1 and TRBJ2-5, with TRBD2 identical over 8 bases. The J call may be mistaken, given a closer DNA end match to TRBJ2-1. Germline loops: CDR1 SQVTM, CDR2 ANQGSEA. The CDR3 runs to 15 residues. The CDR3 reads CSGLRGTSSYNEQFF. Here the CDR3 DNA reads TGCAGCGGACTCAGAGGGACTAGTAGCTACAATGAGCAGTTCTTC.